Listed below are T cell receptor beta chains from one sample, sequenced in a study of siplizumab effects on memory and regulatory T cells. Libraries were prepared by immunoSEQ multiplex PCR; TCRdb keeps only in-frame clonotypes and omits some of them. The sample includes 90,000 to 150,000 clones, around 95% seen only once; the top ten take around 0.15%. The sequencing sample was made of non-Treg CD4+ T cells sorted from blood. These receptors were obtained from a human donor in good health. CDR3s include the opening cysteine and the closing phenylalanine or tryptophan. A D gene is named only where the DNA matches it firmly. Clone sizes are given selectively: once, few, many, or a class where the clone is expanded.

D	V	size	J	CDR3	DNA
-	TRBV5-5	-	TRBJ2-3	CASSLGRSTDTQYF	TGTGCCAGCAGCTTGGGTAGGAGCACAGATACGCAGTATTTT
TRBD1	TRBV18	-	TRBJ1-1	CASSFYRGNTEAFF	TGTGCCAGCTCATTTTACAGGGGGAACACTGAAGCTTTCTTT
-	TRBV29-1	-	TRBJ2-7	CSVYPDVASNEQYF	TGCAGCGTTTATCCGGACGTGGCCTCCAACGAGCAGTACTTC
-	TRBV27	-	TRBJ2-7	CASSSAYEQYF	TGTGCCAGCTCTTCCGCCTACGAGCAGTACTTC
TRBD1	TRBV28	-	TRBJ2-7	CASSNPDRTSSYEQYF	TGTGCCAGCAGCAATCCGGACAGGACCAGCTCCTACGAGCAGTACTTC
TRBD1	TRBV7-9	-	TRBJ2-2	CASNRQGNTGELFF	TGTGCCAGCAATCGACAGGGTAACACCGGGGAGCTGTTTTTT
-	TRBV18	-	TRBJ2-3	CASSPGLLSQGTFTDTQYF	TGTGCCAGCTCACCGGGACTTTTGTCTCAGGGAACGTTCACAGATACGCAGTATTTT
-	TRBV2	-	TRBJ2-7	CASRPQGGAYEQYF	TGTGCCAGCAGGCCTCAGGGGGGGGCCTACGAGCAGTACTTC
-	TRBV21-1	-	TRBJ1-5	CASSKSLSGQPQHF	TGTGCCAGCAGCAAATCCCTCAGTGGTCAGCCCCAGCATTTT
TRBD1	TRBV5-4	-	TRBJ1-2	CASSRGQGNAYGYTF	TGTGCCAGCAGCCGTGGACAGGGGAACGCATATGGCTACACCTTC
-	TRBV19	-	TRBJ2-7	CASSIRQGGYEQYF	TGTGCCAGTAGTATACGGCAGGGGGGCTACGAGCAGTACTTC
-	TRBV27	-	TRBJ1-2	CASRANYGYTF	TGTGCCAGCAGGGCTAACTATGGCTACACCTTC
TRBD2	TRBV7-9	-	TRBJ2-5	CASSHSGGGETQYF	TGTGCCAGCAGCCACAGCGGGGGGGGAGAGACCCAGTACTTC
-	TRBV5-6	once	TRBJ2-3	CASSLDGLTDTQYF	TGTGCCAGCAGCTTGGATGGCCTCACAGATACGCAGTATTTT
-	TRBV6-1	-	TRBJ2-6	CASSGLVGAIYSGANVLTF	TGTGCCAGCAGTGGCCTTGTAGGGGCCATATACTCTGGGGCCAACGTCCTGACTTTC
TRBD1	TRBV7-9	-	TRBJ2-7	CASSQETGHEQYF	TGTGCCAGCAGCCAGGAGACAGGGCACGAGCAGTACTTC
-	TRBV9	-	TRBJ2-1	CASSVAVPRNEQFF	TGTGCCAGCAGCGTAGCAGTCCCCCGAAATGAGCAGTTCTTC
-	TRBV2	-	TRBJ1-2	CASSVFPTADRYTF	TGTGCCAGCAGTGTGTTTCCAACGGCCGATCGCTACACCTTC
-	TRBV7-9	once	TRBJ1-1	CASSHDRPNTEAFF	TGTGCCAGCAGCCACGACAGGCCGAACACTGAAGCTTTCTTT
-	TRBV7-3	-	TRBJ2-3	CASSLSWGPDTQYF	TGTGCCAGCAGCTTAAGTTGGGGGCCTGATACGCAGTATTTT
-	TRBV2	-	TRBJ2-3	CASSGGKTWDTQYF	TGTGCCAGCAGTGGAGGGAAAACATGGGATACGCAGTATTTT
-	TRBV19	-	TRBJ2-3	CASTPGRSTDTQYF	TGTGCCAGCACGCCGGGCCGAAGCACAGATACGCAGTATTTT
-	TRBV6-1	-	TRBJ2-3	CASSASEVWNTDTQYF	TGTGCCAGCAGTGCCTCTGAGGTGTGGAACACAGATACGCAGTATTTT
TRBD1	TRBV4-1	-	TRBJ1-5	CASSPEGGQGSQPQHF	TGCGCCAGCAGCCCGGAGGGTGGACAGGGCTCTCAGCCCCAGCATTTT
TRBD1	TRBV19	-	TRBJ1-1	CATRGQMNTEAFF	TGTGCCACTAGGGGACAGATGAACACTGAAGCTTTCTTT
TRBD1	TRBV7-6	-	TRBJ2-5	CASSLSQGAPETQYF	TGTGCCAGCAGCTTGTCCCAGGGGGCCCCAGAGACCCAGTACTTC
-	TRBV25-1	-	TRBJ2-7	CASSELLGEQYF	TGTGCCAGCAGTGAACTCTTGGGCGAGCAGTACTTC
TRBD1	TRBV2	-	TRBJ2-6	CASGGQFSGANVLTF	TGTGCCAGCGGGGGACAGTTTTCTGGGGCCAACGTCCTGACTTTC
-	TRBV5-1	-	TRBJ1-4	CASSLGQVNEKLFF	TGCGCCAGCAGCCTAGGACAAGTCAATGAAAAACTGTTTTTT
TRBD2	TRBV9	-	TRBJ2-2	CASSFSGTSGVTGELFF	TGTGCCAGCAGCTTCAGCGGGACTAGCGGGGTTACCGGGGAGCTGTTTTTT
-	TRBV7-2	-	TRBJ1-2	CASSLWADNYGYTF	TGTGCCAGCAGCCTCTGGGCAGACAACTATGGCTACACCTTC
TRBD2	TRBV7-3	-	TRBJ2-2	CASSFLAGKPGELFF	TGTGCCAGCAGCTTTCTAGCGGGGAAACCCGGGGAGCTGTTTTTT
-	TRBV10-3	-	TRBJ2-7	CAISTTLEQYF	TGTGCCATCAGTACGACACTCGAGCAGTACTTC
TRBD1	TRBV19	-	TRBJ1-5	CASASTGPAQPQHF	TGTGCCAGTGCCTCGACAGGGCCGGCTCAGCCCCAGCATTTT
-	TRBV4-1	-	TRBJ1-3	CASSQEAGLPNTIYF	TGCGCCAGCAGCCAAGAGGCAGGCCTACCAAACACCATATATTTT
-	TRBV15	-	TRBJ1-5	CATSPGRTDPQPQHF	TGTGCCACCAGCCCTGGGAGGACGGATCCTCAACCCCAGCATTTT
-	TRBV6-5	-	TRBJ2-3	CASSYGISVTQYF	TGTGCCAGCAGTTACGGGATCTCTGTTACGCAGTATTTT
-	TRBV7-6	-	TRBJ2-7	CASSLAGGGYEQYF	TGTGCCAGCAGCTTAGCGGGGGGCGGCTACGAGCAGTACTTC
-	TRBV6-4	-	TRBJ1-1	CASSDSAGNTEAFF	TGTGCCAGCAGTGACTCAGCAGGGAACACTGAAGCTTTCTTT
TRBD2	TRBV27	-	TRBJ2-7	CASSSPMRGGKHEQYF	TGTGCCAGCAGCTCCCCAATGCGGGGGGGGAAACACGAGCAGTACTTC
TRBD1	TRBV10-3	-	TRBJ2-7	CAISAGTGAYEQYF	TGTGCCATCAGTGCCGGGACAGGGGCCTACGAGCAGTACTTC
TRBD1	TRBV27	-	TRBJ2-2	CASSDRGAGELFF	TGTGCCAGCAGCGACAGGGGGGCCGGGGAGCTGTTTTTT